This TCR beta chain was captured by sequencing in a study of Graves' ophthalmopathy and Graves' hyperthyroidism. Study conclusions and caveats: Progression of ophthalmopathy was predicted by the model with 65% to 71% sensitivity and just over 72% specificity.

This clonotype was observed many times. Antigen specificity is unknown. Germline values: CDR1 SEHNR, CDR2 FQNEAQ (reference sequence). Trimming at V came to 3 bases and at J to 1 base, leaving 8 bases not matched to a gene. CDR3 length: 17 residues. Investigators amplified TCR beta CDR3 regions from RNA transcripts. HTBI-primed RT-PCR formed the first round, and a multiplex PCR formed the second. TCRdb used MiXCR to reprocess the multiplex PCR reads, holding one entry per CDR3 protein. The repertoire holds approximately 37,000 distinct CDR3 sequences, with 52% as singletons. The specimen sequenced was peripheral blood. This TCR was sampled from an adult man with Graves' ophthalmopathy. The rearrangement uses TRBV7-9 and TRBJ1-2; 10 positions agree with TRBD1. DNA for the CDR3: TGTGCCAGCAGCTTGGGTGCCGGGACAGGGGTTAACTATGGCTACACCTTC. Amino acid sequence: CASSLGAGTGVNYGYTF. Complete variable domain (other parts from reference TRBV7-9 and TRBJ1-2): DTGVSQNPRHKITKRGQNVTFRCDPISEHNRLYWYRQTLGQGPEFLTYFQNEAQLEKSRLLSDRFSAERPKGSFSTLEIQRTEQGDSAMYLCASSLGAGTGVNYGYTFGSGTRLTVV.